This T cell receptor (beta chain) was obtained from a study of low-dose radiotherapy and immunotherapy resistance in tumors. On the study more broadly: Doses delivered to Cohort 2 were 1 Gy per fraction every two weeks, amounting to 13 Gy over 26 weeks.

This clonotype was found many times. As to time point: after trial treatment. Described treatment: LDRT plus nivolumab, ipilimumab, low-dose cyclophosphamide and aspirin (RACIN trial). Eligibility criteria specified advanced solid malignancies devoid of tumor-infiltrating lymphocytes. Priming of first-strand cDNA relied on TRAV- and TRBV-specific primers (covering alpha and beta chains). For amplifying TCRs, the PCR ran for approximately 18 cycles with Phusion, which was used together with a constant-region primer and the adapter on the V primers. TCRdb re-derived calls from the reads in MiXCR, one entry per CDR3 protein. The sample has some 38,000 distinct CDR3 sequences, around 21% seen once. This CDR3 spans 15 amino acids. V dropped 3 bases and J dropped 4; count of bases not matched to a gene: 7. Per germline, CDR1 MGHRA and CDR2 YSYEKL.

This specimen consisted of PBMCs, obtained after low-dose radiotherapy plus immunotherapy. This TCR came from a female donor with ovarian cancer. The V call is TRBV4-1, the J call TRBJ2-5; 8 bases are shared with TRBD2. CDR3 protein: CASSQGLGGGETQYF. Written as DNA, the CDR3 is TGCGCCAGCAGCCAGGGGCTCGGGGGGGGAGAGACCCAGTACTTC.